This is a list of T cell receptor beta chains from one sample in a study of spatial heterogeneity in lung cancer. Each CDR3 protein is one row after TCRdb ran MiXCR on the 5' RACE reads. The repertoire holds some 25,000 distinct CDR3 sequences, with around 4.6% as singletons. The sample consisted of PBMCs, taken at surgery. The receptors were sampled from a male donor with early-stage non-small cell lung cancer. Each CDR3 is given with its conserved first and last residue. Each record gives: J gene, V gene, clone size, D gene, CDR3 DNA, CDR3 protein. D genes are given only for firm matches. Size is omitted from some rows. Given values are once, few, many or a class for expanded clones.

TRBJ1-5 | TRBV28 | many | . | TGTGCCAGTTGTAGCAATCAGCCCCAGCATTTT | CASCSNQPQHF
TRBJ2-7 | TRBV6-1 | many | TRBD2 | TGTGCCAGCAGTGAAGCGGTAGCGGGGGGCGAGCAGTACTTC | CASSEAVAGGEQYF
TRBJ2-7 | TRBV7-2 | many | . | TGTGCCAGCAGCCGACCTAGGATCTACGAGCAGTACTTC | CASSRPRIYEQYF
TRBJ2-7 | TRBV7-9 | few | . | TGTGCCAGCAGCTTATCCCCCTACGAGCAGTACTTC | CASSLSPYEQYF
TRBJ1-1 | TRBV6-2/TRBV6-3 | many | . | TGTGCCAGCCTACGACCGCTCCTTGGGAACACTGAAGCTTTCTTT | CASLRPLLGNTEAFF
TRBJ2-7 | TRBV5-1 | medium-sized | TRBD1 | TGCGCCAGCAGCGTGGGACAGGGACGTTCCTACGAGCAGTACTTC | CASSVGQGRSYEQYF
TRBJ2-7 | TRBV20-1 | many | TRBD2 | TGCAGTGCTGCCCGGGGGGAGGTCGAGCAGTACTTC | CSAARGEVEQYF
TRBJ2-7 | TRBV20-1 | many | TRBD2 | TGCAGTGCCCCCCCTGAAATAGCGGGCCCCCCCTACGAGCAGTACTTC | CSAPPEIAGPPYEQYF
TRBJ2-3 | TRBV6-2/TRBV6-3 | many | TRBD2 | TGTGCCAGCAGTTACCAGGGGACTAGAGATACGCAGTATTTT | CASSYQGTRDTQYF
TRBJ2-3 | TRBV12-3/TRBV12-4 | many | . | TGTGCCAGCAGTCTCCGCCAGGCAGATACGCAGTATTTT | CASSLRQADTQYF
TRBJ1-4 | TRBV5-5 | many | . | TGTGCCAGCAGCCCAGGGGAAGCGAATGAAAAACTGTTTTTT | CASSPGEANEKLFF
TRBJ2-3 | TRBV7-2 | many | . | TGTGCCAGCGGGTTGCAGCCAGATACGCAGTATTTT | CASGLQPDTQYF
TRBJ2-1 | TRBV24-1 | many | . | TGTGCCACCAGTGATCCCTCTTTGGTCCATGAGCAGTTCTTC | CATSDPSLVHEQFF
TRBJ1-5 | TRBV15 | many | . | TGTGCCACCAGCAGAGGTAATCAGCCCCAGCATTTT | CATSRGNQPQHF
TRBJ2-2 | TRBV7-2 | many | TRBD1 | TGTGCCAGCAGCGCAAGGACAGGGCCCGGGGAGCTGTTTTTT | CASSARTGPGELFF
TRBJ2-5 | TRBV4-2 | many | . | TGTGCCAGCAGCCAAGATCGGACGGTCCAAGAGACCCAGTACTTC | CASSQDRTVQETQYF
TRBJ2-7 | TRBV28 | medium-sized | . | TGTGCCAGCACCTATCCTGGGACCTACGAGCAGTACTTC | CASTYPGTYEQYF
TRBJ2-5 | TRBV5-1 | many | . | TGCGCCAGCGGCACAGACGGCTCGCAGACCCAGTACTTC | CASGTDGSQTQYF
TRBJ2-1 | TRBV11-1 | many | . | TGTGCCAGCAGCTTAGATATAGCGTCCTCCTACAATGAGCAGTTCTTC | CASSLDIASSYNEQFF
TRBJ2-2 | TRBV24-1 | many | . | TGTGCCACCAGTGATTTTGGCAGGGGAAACACCGGGGAGCTGTTTTTT | CATSDFGRGNTGELFF
TRBJ1-4 | TRBV6-6 | many | . | TGTGCCAGCAACGAAAGGGCCCAGCCCCGTGAAAAACTGTTTTTT | CASNERAQPREKLFF
TRBJ1-1 | TRBV6-2/TRBV6-3 | . | . | TGTGCCAGCAGAACAAGCTGGACAACCATGAACACTGAAGCTTTCTTT | CASRTSWTTMNTEAFF
TRBJ1-1 | TRBV12-3/TRBV12-4 | many | . | TGTGCCAGCAGTTTAGCCAGGAGTGAAGCTTTCTTT | CASSLARSEAFF
TRBJ1-3 | TRBV6-5 | many | . | TGTGCCAGCCAAAATGGGGTCTCTGGAAACACCATATATTTT | CASQNGVSGNTIYF
TRBJ2-1 | TRBV19 | many | . | TGTGCCAGTAGGGTCCGGGGTGAGCAGTTCTTC | CASRVRGEQFF
TRBJ2-1 | TRBV28 | many | TRBD2 | TGTGCCAGCAGTTTAGGCGGGAGGGCCGTAAATGAGCAGTTCTTC | CASSLGGRAVNEQFF
TRBJ1-3 | TRBV6-5 | many | . | TGTGCCAGCAGCCCCGCGAGAACCTCGGGGCTCACCATATATTTT | CASSPARTSGLTIYF
TRBJ2-2 | TRBV4-1 | many | . | TGCGCCAGCAGCCAAGGGGACCTTCCCGCCGGGGAGCTGTTTTTT | CASSQGDLPAGELFF
TRBJ2-3 | TRBV10-1 | many | TRBD2 | TGCGCCAGCAGTGAGTCGACCGGGGCCGGGAGGACGCAGTATTTT | CASSESTGAGRTQYF
TRBJ2-3 | TRBV24-1 | many | . | TGTGCCACCAGTGGCACAGACGGGCACCCGGATACGCAGTATTTT | CATSGTDGHPDTQYF
TRBJ1-1 | TRBV11-2 | many | . | TGTGCCAGCAGCTTAGAACACCAGAACACTGAAGCTTTCTTT | CASSLEHQNTEAFF
TRBJ2-1 | TRBV18 | many | . | TGTGCCAGCTCAACCCGTTCCCGGGGATTCTACAATGAGCAGTTCTTC | CASSTRSRGFYNEQFF
TRBJ2-1 | TRBV12-3/TRBV12-4 | many | . | TGTGCCAGCAGCCTAAGCGAATCCAATGAGCAGTTCTTC | CASSLSESNEQFF
TRBJ1-2 | TRBV13 | many | TRBD1 | TGTGCCAGCAGCTTTGGACAGGCAATTTATGGCTACACCTTC | CASSFGQAIYGYTF
TRBJ2-3 | TRBV3-1 | many | . | TGTGCCAGCAGCCAAAAGGGAACAGATACGCAGTATTTT | CASSQKGTDTQYF